This T cell receptor (beta chain) was recorded in a study of blood T cell repertoires in COVID-19. Germline CDR1 is MDHEN and CDR2 is SYDVKM. J gave up 10 bases and V 5 bases, and 15 bases lay outside the gene matches. The CDR3 length is 16 residues. The assay was immunoSEQ multiplex PCR, and TCRdb's table has in-frame clones only and misses some. The table has about 330,000 clones, about 83% seen once. Sequenced input: peripheral blood. J is TRBJ1-4 and V is TRBV28; 8 bases fit TRBD1. This TCR was sampled from a woman aged 45-60 years with acute or convalescent COVID-19. CDR3 sequence: CASSLGTGLEVGKLFF. CDR3 in DNA: TGTGCCAGCAGTCTTGGGACAGGACTTGAGGTTGGAAAACTGTTTTTT.